This T cell receptor (beta chain) was sequenced for a study of control samples from healthy donors and cancer patients (dated by TCRdb to between 2020 and 2021). With regard to this clone: It lacks a known antigen. The record has no base qualities; no much larger clone is one base away.

The method was the immunoSEQ multiplex PCR assay. TCRdb re-hosts the immuneACCESS table, in-frame sequences only. Its copies lack some clones; in the studies checked, an unresolved V gene accounts for under half of them, and the cause for the rest is not known. The sample has almost 40,000 clones on record, about 86% of them singletons. The ten biggest clones cover roughly a fifth of the sample. CDR1 is given as SGHDN and CDR2 as FVKESK, both from the germline V gene. Including the terminal cysteine and phenylalanine, the CDR3 comprises 13 residues. Only CDR3 DNA is held: 39 bases, read in frame from base 1. V drops 4 bases and J drops 10 bases, leaving 11 bases in between.

The rearranged chain carries TRBV14 and TRBJ1-6, with the D gene call left open. The TCR comes from a woman aged 55 to 70 with lung cancer. Sequencing input: PBMCs. This receptor has the CDR3 CASSPFVGSPLHF. The sequence in DNA is TGTGCCAGCAGCCCCTTTGTGGGATCACCCCTCCACTTT.